This entry concerns a single T cell receptor beta chain. The antigen remains unidentified. Both 60 Vbeta primers and 13 Jbeta primers went into the PCR. Method: immunoSEQ multiplex PCR; TCRdb's copy keeps in-frame clones and lacks some. Of about 120,000 clones detected, roughly two thirds appear once; the ten largest clones hold 2% to 2.5%. This entry belongs to a study of cytomegalovirus exposure and HLA in healthy donors. Study summary: The roughly 120 million unique TCR beta sequences, from some 170 million T cells, were found by an earlier analysis.

Study-wide results and limits: When presence/absence was analysed, sequencing depth was taken to be roughly uniform across donors. Cytomegalovirus association was assigned to more than 150 TCR beta chains. Later on, an analysis showed TCR association rates differing by HLA locus, with DRB1 the most and HLA-C the fewest.

The V end was cut by 5 bases, the J end by 1 base, with 11 bases between. The germline V gene has CDR1 SGHTA and CDR2 FQGNSA. The CDR3 loop spans 14 amino acids. The source material was PBMCs. The receptor was isolated from a woman in her thirties in good health and CMV-seronegative. The J gene is TRBJ1-1, the V gene TRBV7-2, with D tentatively TRBD1 (6 bases). The CDR3 DNA is TGTGCCAGCAGCATGGGACACGCGAACACTGAAGCTTTCTTT. Encoded protein: CASSMGHANTEAFF.